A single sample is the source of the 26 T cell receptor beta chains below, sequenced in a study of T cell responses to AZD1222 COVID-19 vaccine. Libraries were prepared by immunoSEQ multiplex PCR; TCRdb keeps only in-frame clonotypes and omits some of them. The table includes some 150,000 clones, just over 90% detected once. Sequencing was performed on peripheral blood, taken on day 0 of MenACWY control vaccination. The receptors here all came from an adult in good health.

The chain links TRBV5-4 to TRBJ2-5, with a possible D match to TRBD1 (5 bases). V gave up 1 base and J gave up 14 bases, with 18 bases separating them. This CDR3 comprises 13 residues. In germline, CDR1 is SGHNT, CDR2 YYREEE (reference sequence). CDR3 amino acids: CASSLIAGSPTYF. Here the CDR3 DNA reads TGTGCCAGCAGCTTGATCGCAGGGTCCCCGACTTACTTC.

The CDR3 nucleotides read TGTGCCAGCAGTAACACAGGGGGCGAGAACCTTCTAACCGGGGAGCTGTTTTTT. This codes for CASSNTGGENLLTGELFF. This chain joins TRBV5-5 and TRBJ2-2; 9 bases fit TRBD1. The CDR3 is made up of 18 amino acids. V shed 5 bases, J shed 5 bases, and the junction held 16 bases outside the gene matches. Per the germline V gene, CDR1 is SGHKS and CDR2 is YYEKEE (reference sequence).

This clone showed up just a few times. In nucleotides, the CDR3 is TGTGCCAGCTCACTCGGGGCTGAAGCTTTCTTT. Translated, it gives CASSLGAEAFF. The genes are TRBV18 and TRBJ1-1, with no clear D. Germline V gene sequence: CDR1 KGHSH, CDR2 LQKENI. This CDR3 contains 11 residues. V was trimmed by 4 bases and J by 6 bases, leaving 6 bases between them.

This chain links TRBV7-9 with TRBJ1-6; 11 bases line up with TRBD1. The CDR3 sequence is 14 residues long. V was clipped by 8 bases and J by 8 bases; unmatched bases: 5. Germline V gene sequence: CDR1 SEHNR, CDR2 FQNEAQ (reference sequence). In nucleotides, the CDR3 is TGTGCCAGCGGGGGGACAGGGGGTGATTCACCCCTCCACTTT. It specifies CASGGTGGDSPLHF.

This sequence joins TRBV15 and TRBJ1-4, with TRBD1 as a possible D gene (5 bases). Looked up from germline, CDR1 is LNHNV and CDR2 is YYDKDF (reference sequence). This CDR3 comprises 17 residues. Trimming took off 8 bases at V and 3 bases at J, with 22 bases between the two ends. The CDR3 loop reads CATRTLMGNPSNEKLFF. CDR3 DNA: TGTGCCACCCGGACATTGATGGGGAACCCTTCTAATGAAAAACTGTTTTTT.

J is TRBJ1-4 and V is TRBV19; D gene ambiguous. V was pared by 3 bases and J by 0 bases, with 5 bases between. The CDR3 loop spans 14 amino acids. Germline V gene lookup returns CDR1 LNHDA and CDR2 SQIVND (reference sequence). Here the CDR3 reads CASSIRSTNEKLFF. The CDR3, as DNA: TGTGCCAGTAGTATTAGGTCAACTAATGAAAAACTGTTTTTT.

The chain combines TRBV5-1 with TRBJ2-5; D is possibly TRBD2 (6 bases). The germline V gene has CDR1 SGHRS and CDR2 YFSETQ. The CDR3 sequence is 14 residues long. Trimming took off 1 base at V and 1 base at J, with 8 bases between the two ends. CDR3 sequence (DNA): TGCGCCAGCAGCTTGCGGGGGACCCAAGAGACCCAGTACTTC. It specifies CASSLRGTQETQYF. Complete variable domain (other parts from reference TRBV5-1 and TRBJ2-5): KAGVTQTPRYLIKTRGQQVTLSCSPISGHRSVSWYQQTPGQGLQFLFEYFSETQRNKGNFPGRFSGRQFSNSRSEMNVSTLELGDSALYLCASSLRGTQETQYFGPGTRLLVL.

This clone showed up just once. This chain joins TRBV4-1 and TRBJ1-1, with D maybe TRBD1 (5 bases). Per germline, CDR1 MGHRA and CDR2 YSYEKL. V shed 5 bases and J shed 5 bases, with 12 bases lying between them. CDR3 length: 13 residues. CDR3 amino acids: CASSGDPGTEAFF. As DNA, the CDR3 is TGCGCCAGCAGCGGGGACCCGGGGACTGAAGCTTTCTTT.

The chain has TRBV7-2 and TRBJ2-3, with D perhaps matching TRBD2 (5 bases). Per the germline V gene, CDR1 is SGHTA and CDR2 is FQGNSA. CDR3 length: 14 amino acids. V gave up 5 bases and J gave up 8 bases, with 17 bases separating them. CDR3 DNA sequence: TGTGCCAGCAGCCGGGATCCGTCCGAAGGTACGCAGTATTTT. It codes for CASSRDPSEGTQYF.

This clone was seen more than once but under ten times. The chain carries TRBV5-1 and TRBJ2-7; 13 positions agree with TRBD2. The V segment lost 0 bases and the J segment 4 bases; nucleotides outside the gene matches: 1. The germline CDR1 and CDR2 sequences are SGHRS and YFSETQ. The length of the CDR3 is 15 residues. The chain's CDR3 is CASSLGTSGSYEQYF. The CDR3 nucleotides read TGCGCCAGCAGCTTGGGGACTAGCGGGAGTTACGAGCAGTACTTC. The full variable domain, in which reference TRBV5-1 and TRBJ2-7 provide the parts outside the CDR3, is KAGVTQTPRYLIKTRGQQVTLSCSPISGHRSVSWYQQTPGQGLQFLFEYFSETQRNKGNFPGRFSGRQFSNSRSEMNVSTLELGDSALYLCASSLGTSGSYEQYFGPGTRLTVT.

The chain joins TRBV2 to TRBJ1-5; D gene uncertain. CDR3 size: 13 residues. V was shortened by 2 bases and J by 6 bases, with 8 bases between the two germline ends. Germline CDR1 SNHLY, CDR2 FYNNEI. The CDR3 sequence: CASSERVFQPQHF. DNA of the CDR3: TGTGCCAGCAGTGAAAGGGTTTTTCAGCCCCAGCATTTT.

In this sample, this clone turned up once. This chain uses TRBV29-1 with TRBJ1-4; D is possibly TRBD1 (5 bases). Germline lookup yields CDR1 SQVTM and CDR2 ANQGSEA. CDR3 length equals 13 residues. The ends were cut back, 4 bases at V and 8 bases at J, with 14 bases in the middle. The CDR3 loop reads CSVGIGVEEKLFF. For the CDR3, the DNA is TGCAGCGTTGGCATAGGGGTCGAAGAAAAACTGTTTTTT.

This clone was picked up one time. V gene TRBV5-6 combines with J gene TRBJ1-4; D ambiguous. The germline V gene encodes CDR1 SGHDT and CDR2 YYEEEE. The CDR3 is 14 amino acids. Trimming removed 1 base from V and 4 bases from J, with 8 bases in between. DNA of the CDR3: TGTGCCAGCAGCTTGAAAGTTATTAATGAAAAACTGTTTTTT. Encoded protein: CASSLKVINEKLFF. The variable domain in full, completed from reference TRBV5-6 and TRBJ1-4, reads DAGVTQSPTHLIKTRGQQVTLRCSPKSGHDTVSWYQQALGQGPQFIFQYYEEEERQRGNFPDRFSGHQFPNYSSELNVNALLLGDSALYLCASSLKVINEKLFFGSGTQLSVL.

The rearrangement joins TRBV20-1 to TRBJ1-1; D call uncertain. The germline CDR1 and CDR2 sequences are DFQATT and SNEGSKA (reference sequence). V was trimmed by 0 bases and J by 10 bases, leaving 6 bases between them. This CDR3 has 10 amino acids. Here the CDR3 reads CSARDRLAFF. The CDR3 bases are TGCAGTGCTAGAGATCGGTTAGCTTTCTTT.

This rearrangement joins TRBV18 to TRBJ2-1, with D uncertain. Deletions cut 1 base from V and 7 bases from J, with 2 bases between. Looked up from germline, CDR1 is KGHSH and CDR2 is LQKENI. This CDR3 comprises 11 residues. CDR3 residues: CASSPRNEQFF. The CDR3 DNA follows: TGTGCCAGCTCACCACGGAATGAGCAGTTCTTC.

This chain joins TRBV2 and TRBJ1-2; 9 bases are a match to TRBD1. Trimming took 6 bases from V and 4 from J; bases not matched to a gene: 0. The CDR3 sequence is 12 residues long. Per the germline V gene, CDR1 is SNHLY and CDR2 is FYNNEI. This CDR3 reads CASRQGAYGYTF. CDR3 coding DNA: TGTGCCAGCAGACAGGGGGCCTATGGCTACACCTTC.

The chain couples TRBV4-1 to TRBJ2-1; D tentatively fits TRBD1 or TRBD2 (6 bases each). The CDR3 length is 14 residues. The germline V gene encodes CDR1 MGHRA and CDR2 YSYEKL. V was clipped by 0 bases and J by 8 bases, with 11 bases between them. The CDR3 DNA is TGCGCCAGCAGCCAAGATCCGGGGGCTGATGAGCAGTTCTTC. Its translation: CASSQDPGADEQFF.

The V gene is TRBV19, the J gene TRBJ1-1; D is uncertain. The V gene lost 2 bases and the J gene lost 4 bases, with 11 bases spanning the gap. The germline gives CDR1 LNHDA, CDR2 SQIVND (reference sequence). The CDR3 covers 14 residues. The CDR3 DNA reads TGTGCCAGTAGTATACGGGGAGACCTCACTGAAGCTTTCTTT. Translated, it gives CASSIRGDLTEAFF.

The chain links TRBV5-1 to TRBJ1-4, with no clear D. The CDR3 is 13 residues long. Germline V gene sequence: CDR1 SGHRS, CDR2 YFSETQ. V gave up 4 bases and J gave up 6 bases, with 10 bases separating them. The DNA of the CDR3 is TGCGCCAGCAGCGGCGGGTCGGATGAAAAACTGTTTTTT. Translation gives CASSGGSDEKLFF.

The DNA for the CDR3 is TGTGCCAGCAGCCAGGACGCGGACAGGGGTGACACCATATATTTT. Translation: CASSQDADRGDTIYF. The chain combines TRBV4-2 with TRBJ1-3, with 9 bases that match TRBD1. Germline V gene sequence: CDR1 LGHNA, CDR2 YNFKEQ. The CDR3 loop spans 15 amino acids. V gave up 3 bases and J gave up 8 bases; unmatched junction bases: 8.

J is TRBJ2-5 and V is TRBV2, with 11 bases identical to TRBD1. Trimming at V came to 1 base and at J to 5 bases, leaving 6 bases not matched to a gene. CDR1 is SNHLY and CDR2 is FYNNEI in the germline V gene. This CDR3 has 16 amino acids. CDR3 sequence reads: CASSEEGQGVYETQYF. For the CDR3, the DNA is TGTGCCAGCAGTGAAGAGGGACAGGGGGTCTATGAGACCCAGTACTTC.

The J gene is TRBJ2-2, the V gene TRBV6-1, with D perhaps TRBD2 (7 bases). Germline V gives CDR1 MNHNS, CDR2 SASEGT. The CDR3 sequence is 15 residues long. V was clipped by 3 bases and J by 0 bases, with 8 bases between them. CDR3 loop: CASSEGGPNTGELFF. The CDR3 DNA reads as TGTGCCAGCAGTGAGGGGGGGCCGAACACCGGGGAGCTGTTTTTT.

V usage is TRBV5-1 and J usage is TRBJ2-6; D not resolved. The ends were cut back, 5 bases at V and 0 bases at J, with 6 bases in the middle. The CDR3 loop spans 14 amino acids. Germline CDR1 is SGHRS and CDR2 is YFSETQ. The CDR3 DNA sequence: TGCGCCAGCAGACAGTCCTCTGGGGCCAACGTCCTGACTTTC. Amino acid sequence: CASRQSSGANVLTF.

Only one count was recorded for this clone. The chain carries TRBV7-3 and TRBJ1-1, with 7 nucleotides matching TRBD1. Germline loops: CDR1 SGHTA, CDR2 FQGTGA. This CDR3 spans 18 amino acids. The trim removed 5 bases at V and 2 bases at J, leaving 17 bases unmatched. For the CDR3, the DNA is TGTGCCAGCAGCCAAAAACCCCGCCTGGACAGGAGAAACACTGAAGCTTTCTTT. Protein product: CASSQKPRLDRRNTEAFF.

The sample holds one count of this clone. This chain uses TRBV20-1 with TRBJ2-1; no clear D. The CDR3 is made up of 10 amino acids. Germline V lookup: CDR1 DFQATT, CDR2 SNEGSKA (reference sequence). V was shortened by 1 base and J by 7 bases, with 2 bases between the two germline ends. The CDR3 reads CSARANEQFF. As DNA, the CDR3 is TGCAGTGCTAGAGCGAATGAGCAGTTCTTC.

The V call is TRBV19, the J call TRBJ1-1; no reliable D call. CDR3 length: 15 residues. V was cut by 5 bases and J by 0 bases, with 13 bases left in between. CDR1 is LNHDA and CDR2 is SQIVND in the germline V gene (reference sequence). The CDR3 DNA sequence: TGTGCCAGTAGTCAATTCGGCCAGCTGAACACTGAAGCTTTCTTT. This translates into CASSQFGQLNTEAFF.